Only a few counts were recorded for the clone carrying this TCR beta chain. This record comes from a study of blood T cell repertoires in COVID-19. Study details: The study drew acute and convalescent COVID-19 samples from the United States, Italy and Spain. PBMCs, B-cell-depleted T cells, or T cells provided the cDNA or gDNA that made up the material.

Original methodology: Estimation of nucleated cell counts was performed using reference gene primer amplification. Sequencing was performed with immunoSEQ multiplex PCR; in TCRdb, only in-frame clones are kept and a portion is missing. The V and J calls and clone size are taken from that table; D and trimming were inferred from the DNA. Among 230,000 or so clones listed, around 90% were seen once. CDR3 size: 15 residues. V was cut by 3 bases and J by 3 bases, with 12 bases left in between. Per germline, CDR1 LNHNV and CDR2 YYDKDF (reference sequence). Enrolled during active infection, Seattle patients were then followed longitudinally.

The chain carries TRBV15 and TRBJ1-5, with TRBD1 as a possible D gene (6 bases). Source material: peripheral blood. The sequence came from a woman aged 55-70 years with COVID-19, enrolled during active disease. The CDR3 reads CATSSLGQLNQPQHF. The CDR3 DNA sequence: TGTGCCACCAGCAGCCTAGGACAGCTCAATCAGCCCCAGCATTTT.